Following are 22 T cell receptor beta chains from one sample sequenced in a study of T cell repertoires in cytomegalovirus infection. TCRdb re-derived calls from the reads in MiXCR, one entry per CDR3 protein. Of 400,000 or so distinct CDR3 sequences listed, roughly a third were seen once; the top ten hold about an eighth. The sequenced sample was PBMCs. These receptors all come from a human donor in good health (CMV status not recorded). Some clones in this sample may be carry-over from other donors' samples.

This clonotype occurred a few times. CDR3 residues: CASSSRGGATSYEQYF. CDR3 in DNA: TGCGCCAGCAGCTCCCGAGGCGGGGCCACCTCCTACGAGCAGTACTTC. The gene calls are TRBV4-1 and TRBJ2-7; D possibly corresponds to TRBD2 (6 bases). Trimming cost V 5 bases and J 0 bases, with 17 bases left between them. The CDR3 is 16 amino acids. Germline V gives CDR1 MGHRA, CDR2 YSYEKL.

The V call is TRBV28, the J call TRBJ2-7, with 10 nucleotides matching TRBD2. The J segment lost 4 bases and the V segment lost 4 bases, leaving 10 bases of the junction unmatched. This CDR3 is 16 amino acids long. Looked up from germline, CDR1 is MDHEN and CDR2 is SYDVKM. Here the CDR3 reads CASSSLNSGGPYEQYF. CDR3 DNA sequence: TGTGCCAGCAGTTCCCTGAATAGCGGGGGGCCTTACGAGCAGTACTTC.

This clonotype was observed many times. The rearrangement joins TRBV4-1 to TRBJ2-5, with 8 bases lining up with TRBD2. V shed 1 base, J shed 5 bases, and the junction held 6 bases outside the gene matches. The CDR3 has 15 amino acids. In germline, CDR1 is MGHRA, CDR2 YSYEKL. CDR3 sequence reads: CASSQGGLVRETQYF. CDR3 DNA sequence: TGCGCCAGCAGCCAAGGGGGACTAGTCCGCGAGACCCAGTACTTC.

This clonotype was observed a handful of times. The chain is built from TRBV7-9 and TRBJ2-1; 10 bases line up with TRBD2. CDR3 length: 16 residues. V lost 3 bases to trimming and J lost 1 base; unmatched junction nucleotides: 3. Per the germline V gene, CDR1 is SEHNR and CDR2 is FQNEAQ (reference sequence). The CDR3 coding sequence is TGTGCCAGCAGCTTCGAAGCGGGGGGGTCCTACAATGAGCAGTTCTTC. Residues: CASSFEAGGSYNEQFF.

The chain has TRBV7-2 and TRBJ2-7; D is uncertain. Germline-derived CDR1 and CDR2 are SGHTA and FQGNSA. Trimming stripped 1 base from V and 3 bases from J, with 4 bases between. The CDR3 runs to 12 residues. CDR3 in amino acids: CASSLEHYEQYV. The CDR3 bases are TGTGCCAGCAGCTTAGAGCACTACGAGCAGTACGTC.

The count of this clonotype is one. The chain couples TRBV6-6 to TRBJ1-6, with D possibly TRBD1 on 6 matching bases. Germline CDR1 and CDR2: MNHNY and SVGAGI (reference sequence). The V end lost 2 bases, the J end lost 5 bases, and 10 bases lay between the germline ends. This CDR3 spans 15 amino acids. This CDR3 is CASSYITGNNSPLHF. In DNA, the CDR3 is TGTGCCAGCAGTTACATTACAGGGAATAATTCACCCCTCCACTTT.

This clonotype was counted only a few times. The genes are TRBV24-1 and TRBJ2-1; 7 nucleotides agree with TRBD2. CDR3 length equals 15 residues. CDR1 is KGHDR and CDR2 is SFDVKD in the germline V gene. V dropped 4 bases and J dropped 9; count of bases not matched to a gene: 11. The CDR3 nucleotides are TGTGCCACCAGTGACCCTGCGGGGGTTGCAAGTGAGCAGTTCTTC. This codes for CATSDPAGVASEQFF.

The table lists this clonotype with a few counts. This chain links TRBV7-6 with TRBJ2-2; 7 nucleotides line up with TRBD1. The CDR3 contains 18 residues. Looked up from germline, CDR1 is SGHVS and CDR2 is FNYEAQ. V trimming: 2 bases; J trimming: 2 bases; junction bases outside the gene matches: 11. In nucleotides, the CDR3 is TGTGCCAGCAGCTTAAAACCCCCGACAGGGATTAACACCGGGGAGCTGTTTTTT. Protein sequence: CASSLKPPTGINTGELFF. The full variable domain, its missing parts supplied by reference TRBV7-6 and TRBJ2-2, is GAGVSQSPRYKVTKRGQDVALRCDPISGHVSLYWYRQALGQGPEFLTYFNYEAQQDKSGLPNDRFSAERPEGSISTLTIQRTEQRDSAMYRCASSLKPPTGINTGELFFGEGSRLTVL.

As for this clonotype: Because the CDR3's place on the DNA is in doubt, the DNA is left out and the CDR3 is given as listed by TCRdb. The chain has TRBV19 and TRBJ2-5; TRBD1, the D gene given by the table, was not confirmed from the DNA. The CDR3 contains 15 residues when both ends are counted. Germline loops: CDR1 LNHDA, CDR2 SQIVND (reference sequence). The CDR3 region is CASSILAQGVKTQYF.

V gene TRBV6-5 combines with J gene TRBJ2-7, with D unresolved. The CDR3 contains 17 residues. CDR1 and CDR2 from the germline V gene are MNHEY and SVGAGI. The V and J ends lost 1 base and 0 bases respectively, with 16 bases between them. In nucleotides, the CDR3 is TGTGCCAGCAGTTACTACTCCACGACGCGCAGCTCCTACGAGCAGTACTTC. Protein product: CASSYYSTTRSSYEQYF.

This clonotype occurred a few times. CDR3 nucleotide sequence: TGCAGTGCTGGCGACAGGGTGTTCAATCAGCCCCAGCATTTT. Residues: CSAGDRVFNQPQHF. The chain employs TRBV20-1 and TRBJ1-5; 7 nucleotides line up with TRBD1. The CDR3 contains 14 residues. Germline trimming cut 5 bases from V and 3 bases from J; bases unmatched to any gene: 7. The germline V gene encodes CDR1 DFQATT and CDR2 SNEGSKA (reference sequence).

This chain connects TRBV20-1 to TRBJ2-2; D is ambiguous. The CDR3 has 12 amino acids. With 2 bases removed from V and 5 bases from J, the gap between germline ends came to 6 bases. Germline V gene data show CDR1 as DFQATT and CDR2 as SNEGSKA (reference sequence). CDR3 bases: TGCAGTGCTAGACTGGGGACCGGGGAGCTGTTTTTT. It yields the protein CSARLGTGELFF.

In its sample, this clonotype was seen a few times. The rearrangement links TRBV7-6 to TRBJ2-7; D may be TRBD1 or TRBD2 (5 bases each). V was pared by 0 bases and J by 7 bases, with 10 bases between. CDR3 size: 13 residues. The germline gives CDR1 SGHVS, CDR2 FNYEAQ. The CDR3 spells CASSLAVGEEQYF. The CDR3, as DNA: TGTGCCAGCAGCTTAGCGGTAGGGGAGGAGCAGTACTTC.

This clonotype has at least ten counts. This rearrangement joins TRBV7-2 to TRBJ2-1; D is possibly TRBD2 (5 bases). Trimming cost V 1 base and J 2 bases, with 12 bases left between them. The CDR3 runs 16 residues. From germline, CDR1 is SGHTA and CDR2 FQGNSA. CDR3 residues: CASSLEAGVTYNEQFF. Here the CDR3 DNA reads TGTGCCAGCAGCTTAGAAGCCGGGGTTACCTACAATGAGCAGTTCTTC.

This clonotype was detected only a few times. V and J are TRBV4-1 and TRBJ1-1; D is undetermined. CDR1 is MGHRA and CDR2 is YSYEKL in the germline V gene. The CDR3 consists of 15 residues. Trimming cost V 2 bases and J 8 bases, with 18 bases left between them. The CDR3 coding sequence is TGCGCCAGCAGCCAAATTTCGGCAGGAAAAGAAGAAGCTTTCTTT. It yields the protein CASSQISAGKEEAFF.

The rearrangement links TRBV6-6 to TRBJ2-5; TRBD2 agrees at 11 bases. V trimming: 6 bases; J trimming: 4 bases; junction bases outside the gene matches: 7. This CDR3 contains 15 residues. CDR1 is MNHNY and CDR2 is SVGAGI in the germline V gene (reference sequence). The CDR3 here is CASRTSGEDGETQYF. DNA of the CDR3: TGTGCCAGCAGGACTAGCGGGGAGGATGGAGAGACCCAGTACTTC.

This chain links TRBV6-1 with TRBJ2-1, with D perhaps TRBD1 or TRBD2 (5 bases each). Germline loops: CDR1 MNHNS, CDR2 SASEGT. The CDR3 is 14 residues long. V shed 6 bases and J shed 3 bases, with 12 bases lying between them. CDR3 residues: CASSRDGRYNEQFF. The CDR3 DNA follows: TGTGCCAGCAGCCGGGACGGACGCTACAATGAGCAGTTCTTC.

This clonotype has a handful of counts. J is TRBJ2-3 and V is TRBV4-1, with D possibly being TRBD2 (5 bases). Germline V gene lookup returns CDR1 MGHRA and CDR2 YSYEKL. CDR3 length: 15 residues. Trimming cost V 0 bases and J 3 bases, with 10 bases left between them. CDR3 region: CASSQEFTRTDTQYF. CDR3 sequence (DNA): TGCGCCAGCAGCCAAGAGTTCACTAGAACAGATACGCAGTATTTT.

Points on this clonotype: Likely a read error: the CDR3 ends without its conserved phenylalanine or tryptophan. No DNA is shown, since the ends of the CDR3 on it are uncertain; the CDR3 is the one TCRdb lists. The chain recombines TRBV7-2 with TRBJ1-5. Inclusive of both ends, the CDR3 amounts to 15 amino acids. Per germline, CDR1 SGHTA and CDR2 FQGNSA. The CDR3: CASSLSQIPAAAPHV.

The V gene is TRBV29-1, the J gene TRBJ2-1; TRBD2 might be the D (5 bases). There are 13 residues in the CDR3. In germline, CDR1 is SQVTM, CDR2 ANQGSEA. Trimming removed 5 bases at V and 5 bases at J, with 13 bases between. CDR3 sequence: CSVKASLNNEQFF. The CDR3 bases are TGCAGCGTTAAGGCTAGCCTGAACAATGAGCAGTTCTTC.

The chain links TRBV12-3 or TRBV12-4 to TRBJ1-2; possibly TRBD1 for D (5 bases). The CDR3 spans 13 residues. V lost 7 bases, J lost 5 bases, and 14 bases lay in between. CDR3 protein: CASNPTGGYGYTF. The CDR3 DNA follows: TGTGCCAGCAATCCCACTGGGGGATATGGCTACACCTTC.

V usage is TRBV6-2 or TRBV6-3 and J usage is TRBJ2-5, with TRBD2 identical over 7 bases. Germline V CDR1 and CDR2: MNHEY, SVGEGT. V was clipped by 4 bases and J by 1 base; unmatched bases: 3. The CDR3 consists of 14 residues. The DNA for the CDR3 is TGTGCCAGCAGTTGGGCGGGAGTCCAAGAGACCCAGTACTTC. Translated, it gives CASSWAGVQETQYF.